Sequencing of this T cell receptor (beta chain) was carried out in a study of blood T cell repertoires in COVID-19. Produced via immunoSEQ multiplex PCR; TCRdb's table is partial and in-frame only. The sample shows about 150,000 clones, over 80% of them seen only once. V was clipped by 6 bases and J by 1 base; unmatched bases: 5. Germline V lookup: CDR1 MDHEN, CDR2 SYDVKM. The CDR3 spans 14 residues. Sequences were obtained from PBMCs or T cells enriched from blood (not recorded which). This TCR derives from a man aged 70-80 years who had been exposed to COVID-19. V gene TRBV28 combines with J gene TRBJ2-7; TRBD2 matches at 8 bases. CDR3 DNA sequence: TGTGCCAGCAGAAGGCGGGGGGAGTCCTACGAGCAGTACTTC. Protein product: CASRRRGESYEQYF.